This entry concerns a single T cell receptor (beta chain). The antigen it recognizes is unknown. Base qualities are not recorded, but no much larger clone differs from it by a single base. TCRbeta CDR3 regions were amplified from genomic DNA by means of the immunoSEQ Assay, a bias-controlled multiplex PCR. From the authors' description of their analysis: Within the assay, amplification of reference gene primers was used to estimate how many nucleated cells each sample contained. Sequence reads were collapsed and filtered to measure the absolute abundance of every unique TCRbeta CDR3 rearrangement. For each sample, productive Simpson clonality was calculated as the square root of Simpson's diversity index across productive rearrangements. TCRdb obtained this table from immuneACCESS and retained in-frame rearrangements with V and J assigned. These tables miss some clones; where compared with another copy, unresolved V genes account for less than half of the shortfall, and the remainder is unexplained. The V and J calls and clone size were taken over from that table, and D and trimming were inferred from the DNA. For this sample the table gives roughly 87,000 clones, of which roughly 89% were detected only once. Jointly, the top ten make up 5.2% of the sample.

This sample was taken from a study of blood T cell repertoires in COVID-19 (dated by TCRdb to the early 2020s). About the full investigation: The collaborator samples originated in the United States, Italy and Spain and spanned the acute and convalescent phases of COVID-19. The material from the prospective study consisted of cDNA or gDNA derived from T cells, B-cell-depleted T cells, or PBMCs. A freely available public database, intended as a resource for researchers studying the immune response to SARS-CoV-2, is where the repertoires were released. The sample metadata nearly always contained a de-identified subject ID, COVID-19 status, age in years and sex. Where HLA class I and class II types were available, the types were taken from metadata supplied by the sample provider, not from assay-based typing. The dataset comprised deeply sampled blood TCRbeta repertoires from subjects exposed to, actively infected with, or recovered from COVID-19. Samples came from the ongoing ImmuneRACE study (first 160 participants) plus 1,254 subjects from 6 global collaborators. The investigation overall reported the following: How much clinical and demographic metadata was included differed by source and by participant, and the metadata was provided uncurated.

Whole blood was collected in K2EDTA tubes by collaborating institutions according to the institutions' own protocols. For TCRbeta analysis, collaborator samples were shipped as frozen whole blood, as isolated PBMCs, or as DNA extracted from either sample type. CDR1 and CDR2 were assigned from the germline V gene as SGHTA and FQGNSA. The CDR3 numbers 15 residues from cysteine through phenylalanine. The read is trimmed to its CDR3 DNA, 45 bases read in frame from base 1. V loses 3 bases at its end and J loses 4 bases; junction bases beyond the gene matches: 8. The source material was peripheral blood. The clonotype was recovered from a woman of 80 years or more with active COVID-19. The chain links TRBV7-2 with TRBJ1-1, and TRBD1 matches 7 of the central bases. The DNA is as follows: TGTGCCAGCAGCTTGATGACAGGGTCGTTCACTGAAGCTTTCTTT. This translates into CASSLMTGSFTEAFF.